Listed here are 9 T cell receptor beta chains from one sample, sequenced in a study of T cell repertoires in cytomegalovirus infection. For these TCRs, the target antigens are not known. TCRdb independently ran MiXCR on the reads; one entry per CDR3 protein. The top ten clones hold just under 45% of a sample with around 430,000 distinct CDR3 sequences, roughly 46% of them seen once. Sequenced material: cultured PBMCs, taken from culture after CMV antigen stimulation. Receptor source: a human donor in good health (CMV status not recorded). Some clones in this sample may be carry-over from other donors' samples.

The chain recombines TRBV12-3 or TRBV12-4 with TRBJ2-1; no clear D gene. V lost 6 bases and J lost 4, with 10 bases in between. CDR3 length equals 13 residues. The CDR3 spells CASSPPTYNEQFF. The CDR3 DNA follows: TGTGCCAGCAGCCCGCCGACGTACAATGAGCAGTTCTTC.

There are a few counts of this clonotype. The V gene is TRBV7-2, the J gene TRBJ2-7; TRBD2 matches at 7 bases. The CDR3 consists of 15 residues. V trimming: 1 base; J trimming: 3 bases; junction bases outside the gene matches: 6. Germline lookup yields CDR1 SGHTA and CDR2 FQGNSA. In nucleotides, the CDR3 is TGTGCCAGCAGCTTAGTGGCGGGAGAAGTCTACGAGCAGTACTTC. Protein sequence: CASSLVAGEVYEQYF.

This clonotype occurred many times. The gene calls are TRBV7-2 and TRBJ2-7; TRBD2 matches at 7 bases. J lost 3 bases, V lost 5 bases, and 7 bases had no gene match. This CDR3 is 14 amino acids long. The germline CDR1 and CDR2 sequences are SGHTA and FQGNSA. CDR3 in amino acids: CASSPVGGGYEQYF. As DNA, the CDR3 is TGTGCCAGCAGCCCGGTGGGCGGGGGCTACGAGCAGTACTTC.

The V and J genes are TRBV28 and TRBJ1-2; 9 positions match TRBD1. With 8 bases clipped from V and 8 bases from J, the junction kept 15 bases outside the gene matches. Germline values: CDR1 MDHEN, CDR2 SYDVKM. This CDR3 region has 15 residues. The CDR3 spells CASQMRGQGIEGYTF. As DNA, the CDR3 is TGTGCCAGCCAAATGAGGGGACAGGGAATCGAGGGCTACACCTTC.

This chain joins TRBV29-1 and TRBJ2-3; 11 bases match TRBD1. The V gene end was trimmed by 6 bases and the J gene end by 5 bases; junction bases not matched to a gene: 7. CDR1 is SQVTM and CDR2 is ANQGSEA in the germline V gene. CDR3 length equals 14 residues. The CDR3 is CSVGDRGSGDTQYF. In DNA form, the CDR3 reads TGCAGCGTAGGGGACAGGGGGTCGGGAGATACGCAGTATTTT.

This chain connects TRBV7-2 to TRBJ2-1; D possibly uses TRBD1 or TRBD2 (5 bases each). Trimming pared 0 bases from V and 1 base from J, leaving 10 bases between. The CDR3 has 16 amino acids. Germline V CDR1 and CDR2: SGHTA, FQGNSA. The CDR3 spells CASSLAGPISYNEQFF. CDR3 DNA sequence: TGTGCCAGCAGCTTAGCGGGACCTATATCCTACAATGAGCAGTTCTTC.

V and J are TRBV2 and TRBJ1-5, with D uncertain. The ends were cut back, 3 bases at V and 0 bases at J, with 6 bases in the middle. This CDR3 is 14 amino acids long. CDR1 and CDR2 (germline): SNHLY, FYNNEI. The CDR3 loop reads CASSEWGSNQPQHF. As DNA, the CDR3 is TGTGCCAGCAGTGAGTGGGGTAGCAATCAGCCCCAGCATTTT.

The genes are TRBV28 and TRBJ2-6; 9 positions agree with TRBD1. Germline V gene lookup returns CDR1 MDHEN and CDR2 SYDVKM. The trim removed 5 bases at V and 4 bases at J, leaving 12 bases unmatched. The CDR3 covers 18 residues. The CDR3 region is CASSPLTGTGSGANVLTF. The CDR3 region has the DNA TGTGCCAGCAGTCCACTCACCGGGACAGGGTCCGGGGCCAACGTCCTGACTTTC. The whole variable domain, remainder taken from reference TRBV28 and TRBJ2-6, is DVKVTQSSRYLVKRTGEKVFLECVQDMDHENMFWYRQDPGLGLRLIYFSYDVKMKEKGDIPEGYSVSREKKERFSLILESASTNQTSMYLCASSPLTGTGSGANVLTFGAGSRLTVL.

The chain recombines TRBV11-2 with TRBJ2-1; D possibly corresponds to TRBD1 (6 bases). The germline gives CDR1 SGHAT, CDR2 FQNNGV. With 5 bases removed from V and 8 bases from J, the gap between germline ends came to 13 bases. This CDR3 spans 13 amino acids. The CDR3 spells CASSQTGHYEQFF. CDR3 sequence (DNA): TGTGCCAGCAGCCAGACAGGCCACTATGAGCAGTTCTTC. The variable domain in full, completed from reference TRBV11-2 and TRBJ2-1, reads EAGVAQSPRYKIIEKRQSVAFWCNPISGHATLYWYQQILGQGPKLLIQFQNNGVVDDSQLPKDRFSAERLKGVDSTLKIQPAKLEDSAVYLCASSQTGHYEQFFGPGTRLTVL.